The 4 T cell receptor beta chains below all came from one sample that was sequenced in a study of blood T cells in healthy people across ages. The use of a sample-barcoded 5' primer and a J-beta primer mix characterized a second PCR of about 6 to 12 cycles. TCRdb redid the calling of the 5' RACE reads with MiXCR, one entry per CDR3 protein. The table shows about 570,000 distinct CDR3 sequences, with about 25% occurring only once. The sequenced sample consisted of blood. The receptors here all came from a woman in her 70s in good health.

This clonotype was seen more than once but under ten times. CDR3 residues: CASSRLAGLTGELFF. The CDR3 DNA sequence: TGTGCCAGCAGTAGACTAGCGGGGCTCACCGGGGAGCTGTTTTTT. The J gene is TRBJ2-2, the V gene TRBV6-2 or TRBV6-3; 11 bases align to TRBD2. V shed 5 bases and J 4 bases; nucleotides not matched to a gene: 3. This CDR3 is built from 15 residues. The V gene's germline CDR1 is MNHEY and CDR2 SVGEGT.

This clonotype was found a few times. The J gene is TRBJ2-5, the V gene TRBV5-1; tentatively, D is TRBD1 (6 bases). The better agreement between TRBJ2-1 and the DNA end casts doubt on the J call. The CDR3 covers 14 residues. Germline CDR1 and CDR2: SGHRS and YFSETQ. CDR3 in amino acids: CASSSGQPIDEQFF. DNA of the CDR3: TGCGCCAGCAGCTCGGGACAACCTATAGATGAGCAGTTCTTC.

The rearrangement links TRBV29-1 to TRBJ2-7; D is possibly TRBD1 (7 bases). The CDR3 is made up of 12 amino acids. V was cut by 7 bases and J by 4 bases, with 14 bases left in between. CDR1 and CDR2 from the germline V gene are SQVTM and ANQGSEA. CDR3: CSGGTEMYEQYF. The CDR3 coding sequence is TGCAGCGGCGGGACAGAGATGTACGAGCAGTACTTC.

Here the CDR3 reads CASSGHLMNTEAFF. CDR3 nucleotide sequence: TGTGCCAGCAGCGGTCACCTTATGAACACTGAAGCTTTCTTT. V and J are TRBV9 and TRBJ1-1; D remains ambiguous. Trimming removed 3 bases from V and 0 bases from J, with 9 bases in between. Germline-derived CDR1 and CDR2 are SGDLS and YYNGEE. CDR3 length: 14 amino acids.